This is a list of T cell receptor beta chains from one sample in a study of T cell responses to AZD1222 COVID-19 vaccine. Method: immunoSEQ multiplex PCR; TCRdb's copy keeps in-frame clones and lacks some. This table has 93,000 or so clones, 75% to 90% appearing once. Sequences were derived from peripheral blood, sampled on day 0 of AZD1222 vaccination. The receptors were gathered from an adult in good health. CDR3s include the opening cysteine and the closing phenylalanine or tryptophan. The D gene is left open where the match is weak. Only part of the rows carry a size: once, few, many, or a class if the clone is expanded.

>TRBJ1-2|NA|NA|TRBV27
CASSLGPRDYGYTF
TGTGCCAGCAGTCTGGGGCCCCGGGACTATGGCTACACCTTC
>TRBJ1-4|NA|NA|TRBV4-3
CASSQGVGLTNEKLFF
TGCGCCAGCAGCCAGGGAGTCGGACTAACTAATGAAAAACTGTTTTTT
>TRBJ1-1|TRBD1|NA|TRBV2
CASSESGTGLGVAFF
TGTGCCAGCAGTGAAAGTGGGACAGGGCTTGGTGTGGCTTTCTTT
>TRBJ1-2|NA|NA|TRBV27
CASSFGIGGANYGYTF
TGTGCCAGCAGTTTCGGGATCGGGGGCGCTAACTATGGCTACACCTTC
>TRBJ2-7|NA|NA|TRBV5-1
CASSRNYEQYF
TGCGCCAGCAGCAGAAACTACGAGCAGTACTTC
>TRBJ2-3|NA|NA|TRBV7-2
CASSFRGGGTDTQYF
TGTGCCAGCAGCTTTAGGGGGGGCGGCACAGATACGCAGTATTTT
>TRBJ1-5|NA|NA|TRBV6-5
CASSYGFPSSNQPQHF
TGTGCCAGCAGTTACGGTTTCCCGTCTAGCAATCAGCCCCAGCATTTT
>TRBJ2-6|NA|NA|TRBV5-4
CASSLAARTSPSGANVLTF
TGTGCCAGCAGCTTGGCGGCTCGGACATCTCCGTCTGGGGCCAACGTCCTGACTTTC
>TRBJ1-3|NA|NA|TRBV5-6
CASSLRGGGNTIYF
TGTGCCAGCAGCTTGCGGGGTGGTGGAAACACCATATATTTT
>TRBJ1-2|NA|NA|TRBV19
CASSIGITYGYTF
TGTGCCAGTAGTATAGGGATCACCTATGGCTACACCTTC
>TRBJ1-1|NA|NA|TRBV27
CASGFNTRGNPNTEAFF
TGTGCCAGCGGATTCAATACTCGAGGGAACCCGAACACTGAAGCTTTCTTT
>TRBJ1-5|NA|few|TRBV11-2
CASSWGQGNQPQHF
TGTGCCAGCAGCTGGGGCCAGGGGAATCAGCCCCAGCATTTT
>TRBJ1-5|NA|NA|TRBV19
CASSMMYQPQHF
TGTGCCAGTAGTATGATGTATCAGCCCCAGCATTTT
>TRBJ1-2|TRBD1|once|TRBV6-2/TRBV6-3
CASSLTGGSGYTF
TGTGCCAGCAGTTTGACAGGGGGCTCTGGCTACACCTTC
>TRBJ2-7|TRBD2|NA|TRBV18
CASSPASTSGRGEQYF
TGTGCCAGCTCACCCGCTTCGACTAGCGGGAGGGGGGAGCAGTACTTC
>TRBJ2-2|NA|NA|TRBV29-1
CSVEGPTANTGELFF
TGCAGCGTTGAAGGACCGACCGCGAACACCGGGGAGCTGTTTTTT
>TRBJ1-6|NA|NA|TRBV9
CASSVEAISWSPLHF
TGTGCCAGCAGCGTAGAGGCCATAAGTTGGTCACCCCTCCACTTT
>TRBJ2-7|NA|once|TRBV12-3/TRBV12-4
CASSSQGYEQYF
TGTGCCAGCAGTTCCCAGGGGTACGAGCAGTACTTC
>TRBJ1-5|NA|NA|TRBV19
CAISGGGNQPQHF
TGTGCCATATCTGGAGGGGGCAATCAGCCCCAGCATTTT
>TRBJ1-1|NA|NA|TRBV12-3/TRBV12-4
CASSSTVNTEAFF
TGTGCCAGCAGTTCTACAGTTAACACTGAAGCTTTCTTT
>TRBJ1-2|NA|NA|TRBV6-2/TRBV6-3
CASSYAFIGYTF
TGTGCCAGCAGTTACGCATTCATTGGCTACACCTTC
>TRBJ2-1|TRBD2|NA|TRBV6-2/TRBV6-3
CASSKWRELGEQFF
TGTGCCAGCAGTAAGTGGCGGGAGTTGGGTGAGCAGTTCTTC